The 30 T cell receptor beta chains reported below all come from one sample, sequenced in a study of cytomegalovirus exposure and HLA in healthy donors. PCR amplification relied on 60 Vbeta primers (plus 13 Jbeta primers). TCRdb's table, derived via immunoSEQ multiplex PCR, lists solely in-frame clones and lacks some. The table records roughly 180,000 clones, roughly 78% of them present only once. The sample comprised PBMCs. The receptors stem from a girl aged 5-17 years in good health and CMV-seropositive.

The V call is TRBV10-1, the J call TRBJ2-7; 7 nucleotides match TRBD1. Trimming took 6 bases from V and 6 from J; bases not matched to a gene: 8. Per the germline V gene, CDR1 is WNHNN and CDR2 is SYGVQD (reference sequence). CDR3 length equals 13 residues. The CDR3 bases are TGCGCCAGCAGCGTTAAGGGGGCGAGCGAGCAGTACTTC. The encoded protein is CASSVKGASEQYF.

V and J are TRBV6-6 and TRBJ1-1, with 8 positions matching TRBD1. V shed 2 bases, J shed 1 base, and the junction held 3 bases outside the gene matches. The V gene's germline CDR1 is MNHNY and CDR2 SVGAGI (reference sequence). The CDR3 has 15 residues. This CDR3 is CASSYADRGNTEAFF. In DNA, the CDR3 is TGTGCCAGCAGTTACGCCGACAGGGGGAACACTGAAGCTTTCTTT.

The chain links TRBV19 to TRBJ2-1, with 7 bases that match TRBD1. Germline V gene data show CDR1 as LNHDA and CDR2 as SQIVND (reference sequence). Germline trimming cut 8 bases from V and 6 bases from J; bases unmatched to any gene: 1. The CDR3 totals 11 residues. The CDR3 region is CASRQGNEQFF. For the CDR3, the DNA is TGTGCCAGTCGACAGGGCAATGAGCAGTTCTTC.

This chain links TRBV27 with TRBJ1-1; 7 bases agree with TRBD1. This CDR3 has 14 amino acids. The J segment lost 4 bases and the V segment lost 3 bases, leaving 5 bases of the junction unmatched. Germline values: CDR1 MNHEY, CDR2 SMNVEV (reference sequence). CDR3 in amino acids: CASSLTGSGTEAFF. In DNA, the CDR3 is TGTGCCAGCAGTTTGACAGGGTCGGGCACTGAAGCTTTCTTT.

J is TRBJ2-3 and V is TRBV6-1, with TRBD1 matching over 9 bases. Unmatched junction bases numbered 7, after V lost 6 bases and J lost 6 bases. Germline assignment: CDR1 MNHNS and CDR2 SASEGT. The length of the CDR3 is 14 residues. DNA of the CDR3: TGTGCCAGCAGGGACAGGGGAATCGTGGATACGCAGTATTTT. Translated, it gives CASRDRGIVDTQYF.

The chain links TRBV5-1 to TRBJ2-3, with D hard to call. CDR1 SGHRS and CDR2 YFSETQ come from the germline V gene. This CDR3 contains 15 residues. The V gene lost 0 bases and the J gene lost 3 bases, with 11 bases spanning the gap. CDR3 amino acids: CASSLEAYGTDTQYF. The CDR3 coding sequence is TGCGCCAGCAGCTTGGAGGCTTACGGGACAGATACGCAGTATTTT. The full variable domain, with the rest looked up from reference TRBV5-1 and TRBJ2-3, is KAGVTQTPRYLIKTRGQQVTLSCSPISGHRSVSWYQQTPGQGLQFLFEYFSETQRNKGNFPGRFSGRQFSNSRSEMNVSTLELGDSALYLCASSLEAYGTDTQYFGPGTRLTVL.

The chain uses TRBV5-4 and TRBJ2-5; TRBD1 is a possible D gene (6 bases). The CDR3 consists of 15 residues. The V gene's germline CDR1 is SGHNT and CDR2 YYREEE (reference sequence). V was trimmed by 0 bases and J by 5 bases, leaving 14 bases between them. For the CDR3, the DNA is TGTGCCAGCAGCTTGGATAATGGGGACACCGAGACCCAGTACTTC. Translating gives CASSLDNGDTETQYF.

V is TRBV7-2 and J is TRBJ1-5; a possible D gene is TRBD1 (6 bases). Between the trimmed V and J ends, which lost 1 base and 7 bases, there was a span of 14 bases. Germline loops: CDR1 SGHTA, CDR2 FQGNSA. This CDR3 region has 15 residues. The CDR3 here is CASSLGGGGEQPQHF. DNA for the CDR3: TGTGCCAGCAGCTTAGGAGGGGGTGGGGAGCAGCCCCAGCATTTT.

The CDR3 sequence is CASSLRQGGTDTQYF. The CDR3 DNA reads as TGTGCCAGCAGCTTAAGACAGGGCGGCACAGATACGCAGTATTTT. The V and J genes are TRBV7-2 and TRBJ2-3, with 7 bases fitting TRBD1. The J segment lost 1 base and the V segment lost 2 bases, leaving 3 bases of the junction unmatched. The length of the CDR3 is 15 residues. Looked up from germline, CDR1 is SGHTA and CDR2 is FQGNSA. Filled out from reference TRBV7-2 and TRBJ2-3, the complete variable domain reads GAGVSQSPSNKVTEKGKDVELRCDPISGHTALYWYRQSLGQGLEFLIYFQGNSAPDKSGLPSDRFSAERTGGSVSTLTIQRTQQEDSAVYLCASSLRQGGTDTQYFGPGTRLTVL.

The chain combines TRBV9 with TRBJ1-1; TRBD1 is a possible D gene (5 bases). The CDR3 totals 14 residues. V shed 5 bases and J shed 4 bases, with 15 bases lying between them. CDR1 is SGDLS, CDR2 YYNGEE, per germline. CDR3 coding DNA: TGTGCCAGCAGTGGGGGGGGGTGGGGCACTGAAGCTTTCTTT. Its protein product is CASSGGGWGTEAFF.

V usage is TRBV7-9 and J usage is TRBJ1-1; D not resolved. V lost 3 bases and J lost 1, with 6 bases in between. The CDR3 length is 13 residues. Looked up from germline, CDR1 is SEHNR and CDR2 is FQNEAQ (reference sequence). CDR3 in DNA: TGTGCCAGCAGCTTGTGGCAGAACACTGAAGCTTTCTTT. Its protein product is CASSLWQNTEAFF.

V usage is TRBV27 and J usage is TRBJ1-5; D remains unclear. Germline assignment: CDR1 MNHEY and CDR2 SMNVEV (reference sequence). The V end was cut by 2 bases, the J end by 4 bases, with 12 bases between. The CDR3 is made up of 15 amino acids. Written as DNA, the CDR3 is TGTGCCAGCAGTTTAAGCGGCGGATCGAATCAGCCCCAGCATTTT. Its protein is CASSLSGGSNQPQHF.

This chain connects TRBV7-9 to TRBJ1-2, with a weak D call TRBD1 (6 bases). CDR1 is SEHNR and CDR2 is FQNEAQ in the germline V gene (reference sequence). The CDR3 covers 16 residues. V was clipped by 4 bases and J by 6 bases, with 21 bases between them. CDR3 sequence (DNA): TGTGCCAGCAGCTCTACTGTACAGGGTCTATATGATGGCTACACCTTC. It specifies CASSSTVQGLYDGYTF.

V usage is TRBV18 and J usage is TRBJ1-2, with D tentatively TRBD1 (6 bases). V gave up 0 bases and J gave up 8 bases, with 10 bases separating them. The germline CDR1 and CDR2 sequences are KGHSH and LQKENI. The CDR3 length is 13 residues. The CDR3 bases are TGTGCCAGCTCACCACCTACAGGGAAAGGCTACACCTTC. The encoded protein is CASSPPTGKGYTF.

The chain combines TRBV5-1 with TRBJ2-5; possible D gene TRBD2, 6 bases. Germline assignment: CDR1 SGHRS and CDR2 YFSETQ. V was pared by 4 bases and J by 0 bases, with 16 bases between. The CDR3 covers 16 residues. The CDR3 bases are TGCGCCAGCAGCCGCGGAGGGCCGGGGTACCAAGAGACCCAGTACTTC. Translation: CASSRGGPGYQETQYF.

This clone was counted between two and nine times. The V gene is TRBV6-5, the J gene TRBJ2-1; tentatively, D is TRBD2 (5 bases). The CDR3 is made up of 13 amino acids. Germline CDR1 reads MNHEY; CDR2 reads SVGAGI. V lost 6 bases and J lost 4, with 10 bases in between. This chain's CDR3 is CASRNGVYNEQFF. The CDR3 bases are TGTGCCAGCAGGAACGGGGTTTACAATGAGCAGTTCTTC.

As for this clone: A junction boundary mismatches the germline segment, possibly from a read error. Additional DNA sequences in this sample encode the identical CDR3. The chain carries TRBV19 and TRBJ1-2; 10 bases line up with TRBD1. This CDR3 is built from 15 residues. Looked up from germline, CDR1 is LNHDA and CDR2 is SQIVND (reference sequence). The CDR3 sequence: CASTIPGQGNYGYTF. In nucleotides, the CDR3 is TGTGCCAGTACAATACCGGGACAGGGGAACTATGGCTACACTTTC.

This clone was recorded a few times. V is TRBV2 and J is TRBJ2-7; a weak D match, TRBD2 (6 bases). Trimming left V 9 bases short and J 6 bases short, with 24 bases between. The CDR3 has 15 amino acids. Germline V gene sequence: CDR1 SNHLY, CDR2 FYNNEI. The CDR3 spells CASGESGASSGEQYF. The CDR3 DNA sequence: TGTGCCAGTGGGGAATCGGGAGCAAGTTCGGGCGAGCAGTACTTC.

This sequence joins TRBV6-5 and TRBJ2-7, with 7 positions matching TRBD1. The J segment lost 0 bases and the V segment lost 11 bases, leaving 7 bases of the junction unmatched. The CDR3 length is 13 residues. In germline, CDR1 is MNHEY, CDR2 SVGAGI. The CDR3 coding sequence is TGTGCCGTACAACAGGGGAGCTCCTACGAGCAGTACTTC. It is translated as CAVQQGSSYEQYF.

This clone was detected a few times. The chain links TRBV15 to TRBJ1-5, with 8 bases fitting TRBD1. This CDR3 is built from 16 residues. CDR1 and CDR2 from the germline V gene are LNHNV and YYDKDF (reference sequence). Trimming took 1 base from V and 0 from J; bases not matched to a gene: 2. The CDR3 sequence is CATSRVTGGSNQPQHF. The CDR3 DNA sequence: TGTGCCACCAGCAGAGTTACAGGGGGTAGCAATCAGCCCCAGCATTTT.

The chain employs TRBV4-3 and TRBJ2-7, with D maybe TRBD1 (5 bases). V was cut by 0 bases and J by 9 bases, with 12 bases left in between. Germline V gives CDR1 LGHNA, CDR2 YSLEER. This CDR3 region has 13 residues. CDR3 residues: CASSQDAGMVQYF. In DNA, the CDR3 is TGCGCCAGCAGCCAAGATGCAGGGATGGTGCAGTACTTC.

This clone was seen only once. The chain employs TRBV10-1 and TRBJ2-3; TRBD1 matches 7 bases. The ends lost 8 bases at V and 2 bases at J; junction bases unmatched: 10. Per the germline V gene, CDR1 is WNHNN and CDR2 is SYGVQD (reference sequence). The CDR3 contains 15 residues. CDR3 sequence reads: CASGETGKPTDTQYF. The CDR3 DNA is TGCGCCAGCGGGGAGACAGGGAAGCCCACAGATACGCAGTATTTT.

The chain links TRBV6-4 to TRBJ1-5, with TRBD1 identical over 7 bases. The V gene end was trimmed by 7 bases and the J gene end by 7 bases; junction bases not matched to a gene: 10. Germline CDR1 and CDR2: MRHNA and SNTAGT. The CDR3 consists of 14 residues. This CDR3 is CASTSTGLSQPQHF. DNA of the CDR3: TGTGCCAGCACGTCGACAGGGCTCTCACAGCCCCAGCATTTT.

The chain links TRBV12-2 to TRBJ1-3; the DNA was not used to check the table's D call, TRBD1. TRBV12-2 has pseudogene status. The CDR3 is made up of 19 amino acids. DNA of the CDR3: TGTGCAAGTCGCACCGTGGACAGGACTACGCGCTTTTCTGGAAACACCATATATTTT. This sequence encodes CASRTVDRTTRFSGNTIYF.

This sequence joins TRBV5-1 and TRBJ1-4; no clear D gene. The germline gives CDR1 SGHRS, CDR2 YFSETQ. The ends were cut back, 4 bases at V and 6 bases at J, with 13 bases in the middle. CDR3 length: 14 residues. CDR3 sequence (DNA): TGCGCCAGCAGCCTGGAGTCAGGATATGAAAAACTGTTTTTT. Amino acid sequence: CASSLESGYEKLFF.

V is TRBV5-6 and J is TRBJ2-1, with D possibly matching TRBD1 (5 bases). There are 14 residues in the CDR3. The germline V gene has CDR1 SGHDT and CDR2 YYEEEE. Trimming took 2 bases from V and 8 from J, leaving 14 bases between them. The CDR3 DNA reads as TGTGCCAGCAGCTTAACAAATAGGGGCCATGAGCAGTTCTTC. Its protein product is CASSLTNRGHEQFF.

The genes are TRBV6-1 and TRBJ2-2, with a tentative D call TRBD2 (5 bases). The length of the CDR3 is 15 residues. Per germline, CDR1 MNHNS and CDR2 SASEGT. Trimming removed 0 bases from V and 5 bases from J, with 10 bases in between. The CDR3 nucleotides are TGTGCCAGCAGTGAAGCGCTGCGGGTTACCGGGGAGCTGTTTTTT. It specifies CASSEALRVTGELFF.

The chain joins TRBV4-3 to TRBJ2-7, with TRBD1 matching 8 bases. With 0 bases clipped from V and 3 bases from J, the junction kept 4 bases outside the gene matches. The germline gives CDR1 LGHNA, CDR2 YSLEER. The CDR3 contains 15 residues. This chain's CDR3 is CASSQDRGQGYEQYF. In nucleotides, the CDR3 is TGCGCCAGCAGCCAAGATAGAGGACAGGGCTACGAGCAGTACTTC.

This clone was seen once. The CDR3 DNA reads TGTGCCAGCAGTGGCTATGGACAGCTCTCTGGAAACACCATATATTTT. Protein: CASSGYGQLSGNTIYF. The rearrangement joins TRBV2 to TRBJ1-3; possible D gene TRBD1, 6 bases. The CDR3 consists of 16 residues. V gave up 4 bases and J gave up 0 bases, with 13 bases separating them. The germline V gene encodes CDR1 SNHLY and CDR2 FYNNEI.

This sequence joins TRBV5-4 and TRBJ1-1; D possibly corresponds to TRBD1 (6 bases). The CDR3 consists of 16 residues. The V gene's germline CDR1 is SGHNT and CDR2 YYREEE (reference sequence). V was cut by 5 bases and J by 4 bases, with 21 bases left in between. Written as DNA, the CDR3 is TGTGCCAGCAGTGACACGACAGGTTCCCGGGTCACTGAAGCTTTCTTT. This codes for CASSDTTGSRVTEAFF.